This T cell receptor beta chain is drawn from a study of cytomegalovirus exposure and HLA in healthy donors. Overall study results and limits: High sensitivity and specificity were reportedly achieved when the classifier diagnosed cytomegalovirus status. Researchers reported in a later analysis that a missense DCLRE1C variant was tied to TCR beta V- and J-gene trimming. An apparent linkage of common viral pathogens to several of the most significant clusters emerged in a later analysis. Specificity of a few CMV-associated chains for CMV antigens was verified in vitro.

The PCR used 60 Vbeta and 13 Jbeta primers. Assay: immunoSEQ multiplex PCR; the TCRdb copy retains only in-frame clones and omits some. In the table there are approximately 69,000 clones, 65% to 70% of which are singletons. Concerning this clone itself: Antigen specificity is unknown.

V lost 6 bases, J lost 4 bases, and 7 bases stayed unmatched. The CDR3 extends over 14 amino acids. Germline V gene sequence: CDR1 LNHDA, CDR2 SQIVND (reference sequence). The chain carries TRBV19 and TRBJ1-1; 8 bases fit TRBD1. This receptor was obtained from a man aged 35-49 years in good health and CMV-seropositive. Material: PBMCs. The CDR3 here is CASRLQGGGTEAFF. CDR3 coding DNA: TGTGCCAGTAGACTACAGGGGGGCGGCACTGAAGCTTTCTTT.